This T cell receptor (beta chain) was documented in a study of response to subunit inactivated influenza vaccine. This clonotype came up a few times. Its specificity is unknown. The J segment lost 7 bases and the V segment lost 6 bases, leaving 17 bases of the junction unmatched. The germline gives CDR1 MNHNS, CDR2 SASEGT. This CDR3 region has 16 residues. Study results and limitations: Authors suggested each seasonal flu vaccination may recruit only limited numbers of new T cells.

MiXCR, applied by TCRdb to the RT-PCR reads, yields one record per CDR3 protein. The sample includes hundreds of thousands of distinct CDR3 sequences, about 15% of them seen just once. Sequencing was performed on PBMCs from blood, taken approximately 15 days before vaccination. This TCR came from a man aged 45-65 years who received an inactivated influenza vaccine. The chain employs TRBV6-1 and TRBJ1-2, with 7 bases lining up with TRBD1. The CDR3 DNA is TGTGCCAGCAGCCAAAAGGGACAGCTGGGGTTATTTGGCTACACCTTC. It codes for CASSQKGQLGLFGYTF.